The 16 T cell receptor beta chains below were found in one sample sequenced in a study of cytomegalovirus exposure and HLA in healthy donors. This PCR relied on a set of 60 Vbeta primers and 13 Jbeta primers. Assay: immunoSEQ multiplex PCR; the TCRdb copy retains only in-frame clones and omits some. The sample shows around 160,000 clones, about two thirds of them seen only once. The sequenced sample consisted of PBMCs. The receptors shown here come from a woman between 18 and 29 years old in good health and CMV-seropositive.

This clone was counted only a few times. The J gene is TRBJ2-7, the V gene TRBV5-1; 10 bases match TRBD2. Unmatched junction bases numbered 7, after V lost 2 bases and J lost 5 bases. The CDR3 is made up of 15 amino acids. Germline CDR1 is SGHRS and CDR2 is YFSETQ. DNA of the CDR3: TGCGCCAGCAGCTTCCCTAGCGGGAGTAACGACGAGCAGTACTTC. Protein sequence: CASSFPSGSNDEQYF.

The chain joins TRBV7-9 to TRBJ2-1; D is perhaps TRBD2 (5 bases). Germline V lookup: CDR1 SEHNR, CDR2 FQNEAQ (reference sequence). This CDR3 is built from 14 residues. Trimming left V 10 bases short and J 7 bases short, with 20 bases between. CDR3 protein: CATGISQIWNEQFF. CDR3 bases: TGTGCCACCGGGATTAGCCAGATCTGGAATGAGCAGTTCTTC.

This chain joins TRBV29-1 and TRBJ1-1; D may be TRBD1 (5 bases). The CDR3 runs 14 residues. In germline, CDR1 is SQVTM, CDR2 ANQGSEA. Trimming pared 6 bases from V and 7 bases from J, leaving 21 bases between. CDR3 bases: TGCAGCGTCGACGGGGGAGATTCTAATCATGAAGCTTTCTTT. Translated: CSVDGGDSNHEAFF.

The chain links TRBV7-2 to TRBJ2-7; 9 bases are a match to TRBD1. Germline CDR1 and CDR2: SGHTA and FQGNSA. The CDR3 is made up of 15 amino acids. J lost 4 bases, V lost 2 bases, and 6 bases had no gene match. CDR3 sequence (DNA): TGTGCCAGCAGCTTATCTGGGACAGGGTGGTACGAGCAGTACTTC. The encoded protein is CASSLSGTGWYEQYF.

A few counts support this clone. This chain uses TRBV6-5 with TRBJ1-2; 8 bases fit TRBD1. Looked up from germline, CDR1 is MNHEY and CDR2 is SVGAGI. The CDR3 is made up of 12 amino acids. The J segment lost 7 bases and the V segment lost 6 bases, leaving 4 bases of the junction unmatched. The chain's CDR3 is CASRQGAFGYTF. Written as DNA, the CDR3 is TGTGCCAGCAGGCAGGGGGCCTTTGGCTACACCTTC.

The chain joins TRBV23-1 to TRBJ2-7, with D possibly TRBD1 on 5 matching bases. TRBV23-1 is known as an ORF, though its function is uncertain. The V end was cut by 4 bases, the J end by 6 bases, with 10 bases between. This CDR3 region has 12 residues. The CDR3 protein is CASSRLGPEQYF. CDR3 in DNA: TGCGCCAGCAGTCGATTGGGGCCCGAGCAGTACTTC.

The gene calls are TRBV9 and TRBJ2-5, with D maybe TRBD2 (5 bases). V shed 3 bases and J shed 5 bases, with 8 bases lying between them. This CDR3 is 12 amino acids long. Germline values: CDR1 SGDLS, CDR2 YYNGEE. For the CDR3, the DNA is TGTGCCAGCAGCGCCTCGGGGGAGACCCAGTACTTC. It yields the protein CASSASGETQYF.

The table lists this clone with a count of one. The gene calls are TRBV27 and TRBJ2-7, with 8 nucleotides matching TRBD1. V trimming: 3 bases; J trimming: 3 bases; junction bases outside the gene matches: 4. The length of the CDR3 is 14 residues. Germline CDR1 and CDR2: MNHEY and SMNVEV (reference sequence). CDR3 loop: CASSFRTGLYEQYF. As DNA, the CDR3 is TGTGCCAGCAGTTTTAGGACAGGGCTCTACGAGCAGTACTTC.

In DNA form, the CDR3 reads TGTGCCAGCAGGCTCCGGGAGGCACTAAGGGAAAAACTGTTTTTT. It yields the protein CASRLREALREKLFF. The chain uses TRBV2 and TRBJ1-4, with unresolved D. Germline V gives CDR1 SNHLY, CDR2 FYNNEI. V was cut by 6 bases and J by 8 bases, with 19 bases left in between. The CDR3 is 15 amino acids.

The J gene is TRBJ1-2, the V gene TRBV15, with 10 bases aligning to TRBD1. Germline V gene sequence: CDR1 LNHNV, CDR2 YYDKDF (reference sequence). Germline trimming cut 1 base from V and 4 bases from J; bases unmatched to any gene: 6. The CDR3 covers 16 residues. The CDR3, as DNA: TGTGCCACCAGCAGAGGTTTGACAGGGGGCGGCTATGGCTACACCTTC. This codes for CATSRGLTGGGYGYTF.

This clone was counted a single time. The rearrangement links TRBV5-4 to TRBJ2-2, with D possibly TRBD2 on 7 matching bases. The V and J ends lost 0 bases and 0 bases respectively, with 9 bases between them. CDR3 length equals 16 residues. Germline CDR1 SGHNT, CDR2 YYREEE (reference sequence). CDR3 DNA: TGTGCCAGCAGCTTGGCCGGGGGGCCGAACACCGGGGAGCTGTTTTTT. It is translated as CASSLAGGPNTGELFF.

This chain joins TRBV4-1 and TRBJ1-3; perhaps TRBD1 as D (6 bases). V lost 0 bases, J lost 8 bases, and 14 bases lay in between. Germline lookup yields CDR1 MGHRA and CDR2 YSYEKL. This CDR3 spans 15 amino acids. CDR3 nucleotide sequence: TGCGCCAGCAGCCAAGAGGTGGGACATCGGGACACCATATATTTT. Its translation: CASSQEVGHRDTIYF.

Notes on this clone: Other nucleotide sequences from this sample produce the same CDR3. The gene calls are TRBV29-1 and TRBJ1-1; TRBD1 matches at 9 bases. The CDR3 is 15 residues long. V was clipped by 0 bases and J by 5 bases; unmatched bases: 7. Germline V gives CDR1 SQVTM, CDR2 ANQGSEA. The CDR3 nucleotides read TGCAGCGTTGAAGACACCGGGACAGGGCGGACTGAAGCTTTCTTT. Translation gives CSVEDTGTGRTEAFF.

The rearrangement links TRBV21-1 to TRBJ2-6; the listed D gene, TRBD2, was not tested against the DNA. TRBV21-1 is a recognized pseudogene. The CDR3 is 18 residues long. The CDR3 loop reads CASSRRKCWGSEANVLTF. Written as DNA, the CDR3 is TGTGCCAGCAGCAGGAGAAAATGTTGGGGTAGCGAGGCCAACGTCCTGACTTTC.

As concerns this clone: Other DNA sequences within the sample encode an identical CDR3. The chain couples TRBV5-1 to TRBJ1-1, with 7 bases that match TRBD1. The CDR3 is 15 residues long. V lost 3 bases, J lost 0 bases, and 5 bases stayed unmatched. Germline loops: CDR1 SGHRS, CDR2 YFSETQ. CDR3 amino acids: CASSSRQGLNTEAFF. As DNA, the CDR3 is TGCGCCAGCAGCTCCAGACAGGGATTGAACACTGAAGCTTTCTTT.

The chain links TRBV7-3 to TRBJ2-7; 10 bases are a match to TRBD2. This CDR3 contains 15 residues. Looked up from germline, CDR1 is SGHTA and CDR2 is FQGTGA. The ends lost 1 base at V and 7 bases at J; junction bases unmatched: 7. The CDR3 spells CASSLSLAGAGEQYF. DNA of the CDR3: TGTGCCAGCAGCTTAAGTCTAGCGGGAGCGGGTGAGCAGTACTTC.